A single sample gave rise to the 8 T cell receptor beta chains below, sequenced in a study of shared T cell receptors in the human thymus. Profiling relied on immunoSEQ multiplex PCR, and the TCRdb table lists in-frame clones only, not all of them. This sample carries hundreds of thousands of clones, around 78% of them seen once, and the ten largest clones take 0.01% to 0.015%. This sample was shared with a second study, whose subject was human thymus T cells.

Sequenced sample: thymocytes. The source is a boy less than two years old with a congenital heart defect.

The V gene is TRBV4-3, the J gene TRBJ2-3; 9 positions agree with TRBD2. This CDR3 spans 16 amino acids. V was clipped by 1 base and J by 2 bases; unmatched bases: 4. CDR1 is LGHNA, CDR2 YSLEER, per germline. CDR3 sequence reads: CASSQGSGRSTDTQYF. Here the CDR3 DNA reads TGCGCCAGCAGCCAAGGAAGCGGGAGGTCCACAGATACGCAGTATTTT.

The V call is TRBV2, the J call TRBJ1-4; 8 bases match TRBD1. Germline V gene data show CDR1 as SNHLY and CDR2 as FYNNEI. The CDR3 covers 15 residues. J was trimmed by 8 bases and V by 4 bases; bases with no gene match: 9. This chain's CDR3 is CASSARTGNLEKLFF. The CDR3 coding sequence is TGTGCCAGCAGTGCCCGGACAGGGAATTTGGAAAAACTGTTTTTT.

The J gene is TRBJ2-3, the V gene TRBV11-1; 9 bases are shared with TRBD1. Germline CDR1 is SGHAT and CDR2 is FQDESV (reference sequence). V gave up 8 bases and J gave up 8 bases; unmatched junction bases: 8. The CDR3 is 13 amino acids. CDR3 in amino acids: CASSDRGRPTQYF. CDR3 nucleotide sequence: TGTGCCAGCTCGGACAGGGGTCGACCTACGCAGTATTTT.

V is TRBV19 and J is TRBJ1-5; D gene uncertain. V lost 6 bases and J lost 4, with 10 bases in between. The CDR3 covers 13 residues. Germline CDR1 LNHDA, CDR2 SQIVND (reference sequence). CDR3 residues: CASSAYTNQPQHF. CDR3 DNA: TGTGCCAGTAGCGCTTACACGAATCAGCCCCAGCATTTT.

This chain links TRBV5-6 with TRBJ2-7, with TRBD2 matching over 9 bases. The CDR3 is 18 residues long. V trimming: 4 bases; J trimming: 7 bases; junction bases outside the gene matches: 21. Germline V gene sequence: CDR1 SGHDT, CDR2 YYEEEE. CDR3: CASSPSAGGDGQGCEQYF. The CDR3 DNA reads as TGTGCCAGCAGCCCCTCCGCGGGGGGGGACGGCCAAGGGTGTGAGCAGTACTTC.

CDR3 in amino acids: CASSLGTRSAGQQFF. In DNA, the CDR3 is TGTGCCAGCAGCTTAGGAACACGATCGGCGGGACAGCAGTTCTTC. The rearrangement links TRBV13 to TRBJ2-1, with TRBD2 as a possible D gene (6 bases). The CDR3 totals 15 residues. Germline V gives CDR1 PRHDT, CDR2 FYEKMQ (reference sequence). Trimming stripped 0 bases from V and 11 bases from J, with 17 bases between.

This clone was counted only a few times. J is TRBJ2-2 and V is TRBV7-2; 8 bases agree with TRBD2. The ends lost 1 base at V and 5 bases at J; junction bases unmatched: 12. The CDR3 spans 18 residues. CDR1 is SGHTA and CDR2 is FQGNSA in the germline V gene. The CDR3 loop is CASSLGDDGRAGTGELFF. The CDR3, as DNA: TGTGCCAGCAGCTTAGGGGATGACGGGAGGGCGGGTACCGGGGAGCTGTTTTTT.

The chain is built from TRBV2 and TRBJ1-6; TRBD1 matches at 10 bases. CDR1 and CDR2 from the germline V gene are SNHLY and FYNNEI. The CDR3 is 20 residues long. V lost 4 bases, J lost 0 bases, and 12 bases stayed unmatched. The CDR3 region is CASSVSPGTGELSYNSPLHF. The CDR3 DNA reads as TGTGCCAGCAGTGTGTCCCCCGGGACAGGGGAACTCTCCTATAATTCACCCCTCCACTTT.